These 9 T cell receptor beta chains were sequenced from one sample in a study of prognosis after radiotherapy for stage I lung cancer. Genomic DNA yielded TCR beta CDR3, amplified by two-round multiplex PCR. Primers specific to each TRBV and TRBJ gene were used in first-round PCR. TCRdb passed the multiplex PCR reads through MiXCR, listing each CDR3 protein once. The sample has tens of thousands of distinct CDR3 sequences; roughly 43% are singletons. This sample comprised PBMCs, obtained before or after stereotactic body radiation therapy (not recorded which). Every receptor here comes from a donor aged 50 or older with non-small cell lung cancer.

The rearrangement joins TRBV7-3 to TRBJ1-1; 7 bases are shared with TRBD1. The V segment lost 3 bases and the J segment 3 bases; nucleotides outside the gene matches: 1. Germline V gene data show CDR1 as SGHTA and CDR2 as FQGTGA. The CDR3 has 13 amino acids. CDR3 protein: CASSLDRYTEAFF. The CDR3 nucleotides are TGTGCCAGCAGCTTGGACAGGTACACTGAAGCTTTCTTT. Drawing the rest from reference TRBV7-3 and TRBJ1-1, the complete variable domain is GAGVSQTPSNKVTEKGKYVELRCDPISGHTALYWYRQSLGQGPEFLIYFQGTGAADDSGLPNDRFFAVRPEGSVSTLKIQRTERGDSAVYLCASSLDRYTEAFFGQGTRLTVV.

This clonotype has a count of ten or more. This sequence joins TRBV7-2 and TRBJ1-5; tentatively, D is TRBD1 (6 bases). Germline CDR1 SGHTA, CDR2 FQGNSA. Trimming stripped 2 bases from V and 0 bases from J, with 8 bases between. This CDR3 is built from 15 residues. DNA for the CDR3: TGTGCCAGCAGCTTATGGACAGTTAGCAATCAGCCCCAGCATTTT. It encodes CASSLWTVSNQPQHF.

This clonotype was detected ten times or more. V is TRBV11-2 and J is TRBJ2-4; D call uncertain. Trimming shortened V by 1 base and J by 7 bases, and 14 bases separated the two germline ends. CDR1 SGHAT and CDR2 FQNNGV come from the germline V gene. This CDR3 is 15 amino acids long. The chain's CDR3 is CASSLALAERNIQYF. Here the CDR3 DNA reads TGTGCCAGCAGCTTAGCCCTCGCGGAGAGGAACATTCAGTACTTC.

This clonotype counts as medium-sized. The gene calls are TRBV27 and TRBJ1-3; D call uncertain. Germline V gives CDR1 MNHEY, CDR2 SMNVEV (reference sequence). V shed 2 bases and J shed 1 base, with 3 bases lying between them. This CDR3 is 13 amino acids long. The chain's CDR3 is CASSLRSGNTIYF. In nucleotides, the CDR3 is TGTGCCAGCAGTTTAAGGTCTGGAAACACCATATATTTT.

This chain links TRBV6-5 with TRBJ2-2; 11 nucleotides match TRBD2. Germline assignment: CDR1 MNHEY and CDR2 SVGAGI. CDR3 length equals 18 residues. Losses at the gene ends were 2 bases for V and 0 bases for J; bases not matched to a gene: 5. The CDR3 DNA is TGTGCCAGCAGTTACCTTGAACTAGCGGGGGCGAACACCGGGGAGCTGTTTTTT. Its protein product is CASSYLELAGANTGELFF.

This clonotype has at least ten counts. V and J are TRBV29-1 and TRBJ1-2, with unresolved D. This CDR3 has 11 residues. Germline CDR1 and CDR2: SQVTM and ANQGSEA. V lost 4 bases to trimming and J lost 4 bases, with 7 bases between them. This CDR3 is CSVVPTYGYTF. The CDR3 bases are TGCAGCGTTGTCCCCACCTATGGCTACACCTTC.

This clonotype has ten or more counts. The chain couples TRBV28 to TRBJ2-5, with D possibly matching TRBD2 (5 bases). The V end lost 6 bases, the J end lost 4 bases, and 12 bases lay between the germline ends. The CDR3 is 13 residues long. The germline V gene encodes CDR1 MDHEN and CDR2 SYDVKM. The CDR3 bases are TGTGCCAGCAGCCGAGGGTACCCAGAGACCCAGTACTTC. It encodes CASSRGYPETQYF.

The chain has TRBV6-1 and TRBJ2-3; D remains ambiguous. Germline values: CDR1 MNHNS, CDR2 SASEGT. Deletions cut 3 bases from V and 6 bases from J, with 13 bases between. The CDR3 is 14 residues long. This CDR3 is CASSEAAITDTQYF. The CDR3 DNA is TGTGCCAGCAGTGAGGCAGCAATCACGGATACGCAGTATTTT.

This clonotype has at least ten counts. The V gene is TRBV12-3 or TRBV12-4, the J gene TRBJ1-4; no definite D call. Between the trimmed V and J ends, which lost 6 bases and 6 bases, there was a span of 14 bases. The CDR3 has 14 amino acids. CDR3 sequence reads: CASSFSVRDEKLFF. The CDR3 DNA reads as TGTGCCAGCAGCTTCAGCGTTAGGGATGAAAAACTGTTTTTT.